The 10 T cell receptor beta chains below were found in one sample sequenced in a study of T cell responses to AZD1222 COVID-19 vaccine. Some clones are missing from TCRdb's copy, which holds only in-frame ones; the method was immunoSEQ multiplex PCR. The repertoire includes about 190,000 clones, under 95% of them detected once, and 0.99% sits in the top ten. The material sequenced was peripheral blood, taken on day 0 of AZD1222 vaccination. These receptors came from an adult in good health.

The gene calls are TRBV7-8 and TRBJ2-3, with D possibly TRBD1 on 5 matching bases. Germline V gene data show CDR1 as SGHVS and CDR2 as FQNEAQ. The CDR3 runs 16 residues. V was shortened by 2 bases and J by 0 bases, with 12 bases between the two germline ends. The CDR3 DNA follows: TGTGCCAGCAGCTTACAAACAGGATATAGCACAGATACGCAGTATTTT. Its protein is CASSLQTGYSTDTQYF.

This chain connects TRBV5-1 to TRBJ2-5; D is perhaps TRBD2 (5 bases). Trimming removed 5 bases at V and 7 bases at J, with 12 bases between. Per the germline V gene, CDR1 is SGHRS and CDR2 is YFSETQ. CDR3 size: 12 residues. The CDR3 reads CASRRDLATQYF. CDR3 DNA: TGCGCCAGCAGACGGGATTTGGCGACCCAGTACTTC.

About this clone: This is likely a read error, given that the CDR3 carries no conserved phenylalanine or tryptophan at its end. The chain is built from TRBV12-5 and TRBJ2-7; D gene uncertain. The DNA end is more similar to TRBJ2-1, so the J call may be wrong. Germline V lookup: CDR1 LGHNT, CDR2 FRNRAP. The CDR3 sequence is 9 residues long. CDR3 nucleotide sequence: TGTGCTAGTGGTTTGCGCCAGTTCCTC. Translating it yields CASGLRQFL.

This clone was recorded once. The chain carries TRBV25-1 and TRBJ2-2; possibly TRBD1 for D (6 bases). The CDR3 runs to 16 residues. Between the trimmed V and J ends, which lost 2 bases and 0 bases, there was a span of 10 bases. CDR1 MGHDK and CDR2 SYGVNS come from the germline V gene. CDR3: CASSEKQGSNTGELFF. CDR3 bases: TGTGCCAGCAGTGAAAAACAGGGATCGAACACCGGGGAGCTGTTTTTT.

In DNA form, the CDR3 reads TGTGCCAGCAGCCATTCGCCCGGGACAGCCTATGGCTACACCTTC. It yields the protein CASSHSPGTAYGYTF. The chain carries TRBV5-5 and TRBJ1-2; 7 bases line up with TRBD1. Germline V gene lookup returns CDR1 SGHKS and CDR2 YYEKEE (reference sequence). This CDR3 is 15 amino acids long. The J segment lost 4 bases and the V segment lost 4 bases, leaving 10 bases of the junction unmatched.

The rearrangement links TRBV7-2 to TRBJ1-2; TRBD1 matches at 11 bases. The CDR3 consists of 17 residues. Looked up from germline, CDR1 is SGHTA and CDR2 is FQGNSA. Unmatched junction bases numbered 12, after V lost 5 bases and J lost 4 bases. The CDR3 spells CASSPGQGAPLAYGYTF. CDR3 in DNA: TGTGCCAGCAGCCCAGGACAGGGGGCCCCCCTAGCCTATGGCTACACCTTC.

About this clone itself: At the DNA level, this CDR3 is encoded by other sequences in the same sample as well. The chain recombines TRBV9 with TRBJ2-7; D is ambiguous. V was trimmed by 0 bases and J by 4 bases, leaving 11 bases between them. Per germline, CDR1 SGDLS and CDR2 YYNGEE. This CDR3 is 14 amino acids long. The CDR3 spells CASSVGGVSYEQYF. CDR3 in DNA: TGTGCCAGCAGCGTAGGGGGTGTTTCGTACGAGCAGTACTTC.

In nucleotides, the CDR3 is TGCGCCAGCAGCTTGGACAGACGTGTCGTAGCAACTAATGAAAAACTGTTTTTT. Amino acids: CASSLDRRVVATNEKLFF. The rearrangement links TRBV5-1 to TRBJ1-4, with no clear D. V was pared by 0 bases and J by 0 bases, with 15 bases between. This CDR3 spans 18 amino acids. Germline V gene data show CDR1 as SGHRS and CDR2 as YFSETQ.

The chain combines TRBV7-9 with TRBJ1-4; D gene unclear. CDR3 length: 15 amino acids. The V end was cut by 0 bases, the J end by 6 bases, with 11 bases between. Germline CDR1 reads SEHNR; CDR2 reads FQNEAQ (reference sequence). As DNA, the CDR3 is TGTGCCAGCAGCTTAGCGTTGGGAGAAGATGAAAAACTGTTTTTT. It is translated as CASSLALGEDEKLFF.

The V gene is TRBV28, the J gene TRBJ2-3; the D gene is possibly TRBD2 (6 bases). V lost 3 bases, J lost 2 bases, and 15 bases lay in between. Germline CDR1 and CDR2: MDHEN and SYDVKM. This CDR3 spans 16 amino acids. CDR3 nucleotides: TGTGCCAGCAGTTTTGGAGGGCAGGGACCCACAGATACGCAGTATTTT. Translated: CASSFGGQGPTDTQYF.